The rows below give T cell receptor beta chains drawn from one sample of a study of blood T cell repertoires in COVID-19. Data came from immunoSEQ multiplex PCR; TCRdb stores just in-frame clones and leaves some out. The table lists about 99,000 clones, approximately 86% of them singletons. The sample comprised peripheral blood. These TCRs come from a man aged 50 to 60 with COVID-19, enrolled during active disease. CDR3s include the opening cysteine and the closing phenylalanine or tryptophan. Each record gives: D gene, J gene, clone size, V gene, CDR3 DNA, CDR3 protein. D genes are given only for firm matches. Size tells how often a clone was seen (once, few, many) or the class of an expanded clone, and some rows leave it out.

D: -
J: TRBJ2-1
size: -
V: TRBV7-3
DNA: TGTGCCAGCAGCTTAAACCCCTCGGCTAGTAATAATGAGCAGTTCTTC
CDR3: CASSLNPSASNNEQFF

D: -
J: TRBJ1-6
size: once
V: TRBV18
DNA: TGTGCCAGCTCACCTAGGGGGAATTCACCCCTCCACTTT
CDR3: CASSPRGNSPLHF

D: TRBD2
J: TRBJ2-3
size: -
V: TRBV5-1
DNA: TGCGCCAGCAGCCCCACTAGCGGGGTTGCAGATACGCAGTATTTT
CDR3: CASSPTSGVADTQYF

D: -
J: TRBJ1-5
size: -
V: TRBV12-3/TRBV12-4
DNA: TGTGCCAGCAGCTATGATCAGGGACAGCCCCAGCATTTT
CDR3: CASSYDQGQPQHF

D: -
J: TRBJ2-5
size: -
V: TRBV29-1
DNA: TGCAGCGTTGCTTGGGCAGAGACCCAGTACTTC
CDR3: CSVAWAETQYF

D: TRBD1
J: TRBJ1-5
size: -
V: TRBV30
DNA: TGTGCCTGGAAGGGGCGACAGGGTAGACAGCCCCAGCATTTT
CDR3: CAWKGRQGRQPQHF

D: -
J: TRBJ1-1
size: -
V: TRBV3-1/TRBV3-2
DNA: TGTGCCAGCAGCCACGGGGGGCGTTTAACTGAAGCTTTCTTT
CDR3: CASSHGGRLTEAFF

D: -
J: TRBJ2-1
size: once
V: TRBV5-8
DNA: TGTGCCAGCAGCTCACGTGAAGGGACACCCAACAATGAGCAGTTCTTC
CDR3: CASSSREGTPNNEQFF

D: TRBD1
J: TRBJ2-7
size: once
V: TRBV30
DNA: TGTGCCTGGGGGACAGGGATACGCGAGCAGTACTTC
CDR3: CAWGTGIREQYF

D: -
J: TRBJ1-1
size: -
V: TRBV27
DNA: TGTGCCAGCAGTACATTCGGGCGGGTCACTGAAGCTTTCTTT
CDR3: CASSTFGRVTEAFF

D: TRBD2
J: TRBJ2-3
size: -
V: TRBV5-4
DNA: TGTGCCAGCAGCGCCCGAGCGGGGGGGCCGGATACGCAGTATTTT
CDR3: CASSARAGGPDTQYF

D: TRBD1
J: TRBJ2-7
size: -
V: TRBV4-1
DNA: TGCGCCAGCAGCTCGAACAGGGACAGGGGTTACGAGCAGTACTTC
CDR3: CASSSNRDRGYEQYF

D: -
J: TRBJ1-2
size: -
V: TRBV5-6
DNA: TGTGCCAGCAGTACCGGGACATTACTCTATGGCTACACCTTC
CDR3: CASSTGTLLYGYTF

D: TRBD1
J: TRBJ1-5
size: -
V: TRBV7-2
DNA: TGTGCCAGCAGCCGGGACAGCCGGAATCAGCCCCAGCATTTT
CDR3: CASSRDSRNQPQHF

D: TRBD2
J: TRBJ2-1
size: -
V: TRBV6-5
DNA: TGTGCCAGTGGACTAGCGCGGAACAAATACAATGAGCAGTTCTTC
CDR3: CASGLARNKYNEQFF

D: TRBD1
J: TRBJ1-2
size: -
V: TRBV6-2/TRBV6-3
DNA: TGTGCCAGCAGTTACTCCAGACGGACAGGGGGTGGCTACACCTTC
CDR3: CASSYSRRTGGGYTF

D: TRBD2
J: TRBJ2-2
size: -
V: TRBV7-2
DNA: TGTGCCAGCAGCTTAATGGCTAGCGGATACACCGGGGAGCTGTTTTTT
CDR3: CASSLMASGYTGELFF

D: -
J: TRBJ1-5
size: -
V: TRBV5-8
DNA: TGTGCCAGCGGCGGGATGGGGGGAGACAATCAGCCCCAGCATTTT
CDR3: CASGGMGGDNQPQHF

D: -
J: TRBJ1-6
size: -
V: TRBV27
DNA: TGTGCCAGCAGTTTTCGACAGCACACTAATTCACCCCTCCACTTT
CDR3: CASSFRQHTNSPLHF